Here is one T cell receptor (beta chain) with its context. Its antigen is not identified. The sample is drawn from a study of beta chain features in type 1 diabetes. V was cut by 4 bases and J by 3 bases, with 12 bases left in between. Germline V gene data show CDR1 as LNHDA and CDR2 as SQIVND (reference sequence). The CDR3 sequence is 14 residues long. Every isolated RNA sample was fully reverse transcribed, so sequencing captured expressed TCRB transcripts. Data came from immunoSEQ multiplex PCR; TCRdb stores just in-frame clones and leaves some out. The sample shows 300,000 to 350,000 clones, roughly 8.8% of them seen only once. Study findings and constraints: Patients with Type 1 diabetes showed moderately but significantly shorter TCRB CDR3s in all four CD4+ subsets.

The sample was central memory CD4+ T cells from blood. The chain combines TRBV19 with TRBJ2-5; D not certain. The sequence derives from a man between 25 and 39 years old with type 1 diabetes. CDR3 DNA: TGTGCCAGTAGTAGTGGGCTGGCGGAAGAGACCCAGTACTTC. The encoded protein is CASSSGLAEETQYF.